The clone carrying this T cell receptor (beta chain) is medium-sized. The antigen is not known. Original data processing: CDR3 was compared across clinicopathological groups, and the resulting differences were used to build a distant-metastasis classifier for papillary thyroid cancer. MiXCR reprocessed the PCR reads for TCRdb. None of the V and J calls come from the authors' own analysis; TCRdb made them. There are fewer than 35,000 clones in the sample; 25% to 35% occur only once, and 30% lies in the top ten. These data belong to a study of metastatic and nonmetastatic thyroid tumors. Background on the study: Repertoire data that came from the blood and tumor or nodule tissue of malignant and benign thyroid patients were compared.

Treatment of any kind had been given to no patient before thyroid surgery. The CDR3 covers 12 residues. The V gene end was trimmed by 4 bases and the J gene end by 9 bases; junction bases not matched to a gene: 2. Study observations and caveats: In blood and tumor, TCR beta diversity was reportedly significantly higher in malignant thyroid tumors than in benign nodules.

The sequence came from a female donor with papillary thyroid cancer or a benign thyroid nodule (not recorded which). Some clones in this sample may be carry-over from other donors' samples. Sequencing was done on a sample of blood. The rearrangement links TRBV12-3 or TRBV12-4 to TRBJ2-2; 7 nucleotides agree with TRBD1. The CDR3 coding sequence is TGTGCCAGCAGTTACAGGGGCAGGGAGCTGTTTTTT. Encoded protein: CASSYRGRELFF.